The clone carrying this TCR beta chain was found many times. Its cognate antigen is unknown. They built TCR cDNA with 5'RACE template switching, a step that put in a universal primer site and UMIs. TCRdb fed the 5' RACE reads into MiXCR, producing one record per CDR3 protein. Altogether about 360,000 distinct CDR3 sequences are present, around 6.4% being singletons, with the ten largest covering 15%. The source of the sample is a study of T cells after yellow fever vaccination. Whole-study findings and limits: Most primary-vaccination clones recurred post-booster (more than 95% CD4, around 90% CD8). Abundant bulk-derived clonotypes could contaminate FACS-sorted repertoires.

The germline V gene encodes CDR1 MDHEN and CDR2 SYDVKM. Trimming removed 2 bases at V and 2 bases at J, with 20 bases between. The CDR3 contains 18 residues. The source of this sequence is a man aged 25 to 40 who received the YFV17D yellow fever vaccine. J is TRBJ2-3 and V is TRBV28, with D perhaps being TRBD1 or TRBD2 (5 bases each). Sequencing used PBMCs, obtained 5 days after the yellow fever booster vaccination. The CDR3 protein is CASSLGRGPGADTDTQYF. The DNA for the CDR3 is TGTGCCAGCAGTTTAGGACGCGGGCCCGGGGCCGACACAGATACGCAGTATTTT.